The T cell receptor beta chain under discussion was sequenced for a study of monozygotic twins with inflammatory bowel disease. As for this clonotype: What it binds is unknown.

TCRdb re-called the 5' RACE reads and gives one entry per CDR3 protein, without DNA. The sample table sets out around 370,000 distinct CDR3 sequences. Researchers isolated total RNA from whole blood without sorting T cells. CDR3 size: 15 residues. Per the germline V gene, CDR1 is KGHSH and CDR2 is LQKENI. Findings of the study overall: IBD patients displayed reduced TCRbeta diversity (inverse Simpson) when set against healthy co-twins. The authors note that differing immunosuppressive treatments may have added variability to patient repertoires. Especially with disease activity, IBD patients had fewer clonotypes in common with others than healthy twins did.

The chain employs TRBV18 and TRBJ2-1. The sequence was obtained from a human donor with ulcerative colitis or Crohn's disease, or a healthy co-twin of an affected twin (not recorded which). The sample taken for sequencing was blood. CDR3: CASSPSTSFYNEQFF.